This TCR beta chain was profiled in a study of beta chain features in type 1 diabetes. The germline CDR1 and CDR2 sequences are SGHRS and YFSETQ. The CDR3 is 13 amino acids. Trimming at V came to 7 bases and at J to 2 bases, leaving 4 bases not matched to a gene. Reverse transcribing all isolated RNA meant expressed TCRB transcripts were sequenced. Assay used: immunoSEQ multiplex PCR; TCRdb lists only in-frame clones, some missing. This table holds 250,000 or so clones, 68% found once. The sequenced material came from naive CD4+ T cells from blood. The rearrangement links TRBV5-1 to TRBJ1-1; the match to TRBD1 covers 8 bases. The sequence was collected from a man younger than 40 in good health. In DNA form, the CDR3 reads TGCGCCAGCCGGGGGACAGGAAACACTGAAGCTTTCTTT. Its protein is CASRGTGNTEAFF.